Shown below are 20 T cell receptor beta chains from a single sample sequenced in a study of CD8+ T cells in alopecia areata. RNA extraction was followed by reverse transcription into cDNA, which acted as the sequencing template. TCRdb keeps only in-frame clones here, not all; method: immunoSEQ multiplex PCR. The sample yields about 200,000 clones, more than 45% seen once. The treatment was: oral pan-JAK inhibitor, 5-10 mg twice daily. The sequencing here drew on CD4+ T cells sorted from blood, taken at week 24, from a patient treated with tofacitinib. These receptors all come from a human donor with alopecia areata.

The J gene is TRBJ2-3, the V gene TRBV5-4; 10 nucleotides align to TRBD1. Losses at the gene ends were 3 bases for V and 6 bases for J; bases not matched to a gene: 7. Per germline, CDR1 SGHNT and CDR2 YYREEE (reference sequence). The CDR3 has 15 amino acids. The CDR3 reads CASSSDRGVADTQYF. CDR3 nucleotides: TGTGCCAGCAGCTCGGACAGGGGGGTCGCGGATACGCAGTATTTT.

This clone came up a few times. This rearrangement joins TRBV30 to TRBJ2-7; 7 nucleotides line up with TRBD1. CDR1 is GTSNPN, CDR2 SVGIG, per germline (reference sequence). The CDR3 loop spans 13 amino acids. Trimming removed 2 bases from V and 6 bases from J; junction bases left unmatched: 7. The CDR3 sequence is CAWSLRQGSEQYF. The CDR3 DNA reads TGTGCCTGGAGTCTGAGACAGGGCTCCGAGCAGTACTTC.

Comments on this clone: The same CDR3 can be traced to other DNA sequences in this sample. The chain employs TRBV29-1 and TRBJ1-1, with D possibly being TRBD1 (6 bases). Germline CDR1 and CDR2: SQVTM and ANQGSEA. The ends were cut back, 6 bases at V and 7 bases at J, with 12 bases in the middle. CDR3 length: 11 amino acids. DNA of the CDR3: TGCAGCGTCGGGGGCGGTGGTGAAGCTTTCTTT. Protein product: CSVGGGGEAFF.

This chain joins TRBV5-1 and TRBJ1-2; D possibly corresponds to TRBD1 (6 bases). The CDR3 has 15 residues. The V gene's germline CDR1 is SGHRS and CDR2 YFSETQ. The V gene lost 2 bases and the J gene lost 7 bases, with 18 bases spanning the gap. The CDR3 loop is CASSLDRLGRGGYTF. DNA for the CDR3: TGCGCCAGCAGCTTAGACAGGCTAGGAAGGGGTGGCTACACCTTC.

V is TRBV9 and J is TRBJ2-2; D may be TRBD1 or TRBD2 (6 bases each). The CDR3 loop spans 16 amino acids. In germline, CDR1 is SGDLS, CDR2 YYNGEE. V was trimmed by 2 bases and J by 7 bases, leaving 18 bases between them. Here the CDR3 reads CASSVTLRGPGGELFF. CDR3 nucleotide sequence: TGTGCCAGCAGCGTTACCTTACGGGGGCCTGGCGGGGAGCTGTTTTTT. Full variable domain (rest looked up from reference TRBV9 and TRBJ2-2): DSGVTQTPKHLITATGQRVTLRCSPRSGDLSVYWYQQSLDQGLQFLIQYYNGEERAKGNILERFSAQQFPDLHSELNLSSLELGDSALYFCASSVTLRGPGGELFFGEGSRLTVL.

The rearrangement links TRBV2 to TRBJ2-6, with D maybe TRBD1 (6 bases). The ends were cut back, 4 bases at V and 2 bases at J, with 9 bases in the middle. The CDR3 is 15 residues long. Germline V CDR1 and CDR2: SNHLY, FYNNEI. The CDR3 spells CASSAEGAGANVLTF. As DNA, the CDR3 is TGTGCCAGCAGTGCTGAGGGGGCTGGGGCCAACGTCCTGACTTTC.

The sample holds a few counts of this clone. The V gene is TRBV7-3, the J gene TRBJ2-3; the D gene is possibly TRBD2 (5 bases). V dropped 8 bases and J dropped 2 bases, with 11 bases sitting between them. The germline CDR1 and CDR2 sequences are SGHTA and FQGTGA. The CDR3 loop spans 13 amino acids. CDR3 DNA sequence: TGTGCCAGCGGATTGACTACCACAGATACGCAGTATTTT. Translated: CASGLTTTDTQYF.

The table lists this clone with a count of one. The CDR3 bases are TGTGCCAGCAGCTTAATGGCGGGGGCGTCCTACGAGCAGTACTTC. Translation gives CASSLMAGASYEQYF. This chain joins TRBV7-2 and TRBJ2-7; D might be TRBD2 (7 bases). V was cut by 2 bases and J by 1 base, with 12 bases left in between. Germline lookup yields CDR1 SGHTA and CDR2 FQGNSA. This CDR3 spans 15 amino acids. Supplemented by reference TRBV7-2 and TRBJ2-7, the full variable domain reads GAGVSQSPSNKVTEKGKDVELRCDPISGHTALYWYRQSLGQGLEFLIYFQGNSAPDKSGLPSDRFSAERTGGSVSTLTIQRTQQEDSAVYLCASSLMAGASYEQYFGPGTRLTVT.

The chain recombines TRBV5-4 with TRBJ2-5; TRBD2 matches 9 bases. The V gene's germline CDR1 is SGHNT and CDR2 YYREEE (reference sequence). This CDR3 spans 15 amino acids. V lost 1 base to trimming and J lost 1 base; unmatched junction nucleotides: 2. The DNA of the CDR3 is TGTGCCAGCAGCTTGCTAGCGGGGCTCCAAGAGACCCAGTACTTC. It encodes CASSLLAGLQETQYF.

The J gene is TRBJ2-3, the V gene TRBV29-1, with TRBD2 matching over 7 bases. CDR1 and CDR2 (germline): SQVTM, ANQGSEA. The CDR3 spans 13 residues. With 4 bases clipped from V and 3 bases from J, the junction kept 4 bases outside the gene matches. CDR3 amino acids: CSVGGRGTDTQYF. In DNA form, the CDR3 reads TGCAGCGTTGGGGGGAGGGGAACAGATACGCAGTATTTT.

CDR3 sequence: CASSSSRQNTEAFF. The CDR3 region has the DNA TGTGCCAGCAGTTCCTCGAGACAGAACACTGAAGCTTTCTTT. The chain couples TRBV6-6 to TRBJ1-1; D uncertain. Germline V gene data show CDR1 as MNHNY and CDR2 as SVGAGI (reference sequence). Deletions cut 4 bases from V and 1 base from J, with 10 bases between. The CDR3 covers 14 residues.

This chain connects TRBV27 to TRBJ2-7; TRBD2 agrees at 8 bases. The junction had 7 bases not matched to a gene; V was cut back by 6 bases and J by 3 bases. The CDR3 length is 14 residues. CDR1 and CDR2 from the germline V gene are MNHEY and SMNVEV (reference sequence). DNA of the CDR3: TGTGCCAGCAGGGCGGGGGGTATCCTCTACGAGCAGTACTTC. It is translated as CASRAGGILYEQYF.

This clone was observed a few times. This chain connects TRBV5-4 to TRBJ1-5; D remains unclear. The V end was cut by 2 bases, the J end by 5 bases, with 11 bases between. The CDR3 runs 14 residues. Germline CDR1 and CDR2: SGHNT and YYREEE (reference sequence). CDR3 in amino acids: CASSLVQIDQPQHF. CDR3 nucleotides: TGTGCCAGCAGCTTAGTGCAGATAGATCAGCCCCAGCATTTT.

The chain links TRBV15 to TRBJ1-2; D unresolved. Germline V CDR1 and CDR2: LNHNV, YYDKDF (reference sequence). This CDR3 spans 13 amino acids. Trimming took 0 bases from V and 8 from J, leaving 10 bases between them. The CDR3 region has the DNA TGTGCCACCAGCAGAGATAAGAGGGAGGGCTACACCTTC. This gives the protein CATSRDKREGYTF.

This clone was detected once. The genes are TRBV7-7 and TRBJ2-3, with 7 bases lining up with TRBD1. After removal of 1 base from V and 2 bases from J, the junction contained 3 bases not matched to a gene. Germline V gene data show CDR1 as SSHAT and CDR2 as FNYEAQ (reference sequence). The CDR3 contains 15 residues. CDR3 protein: CASSLEGAATDTQYF. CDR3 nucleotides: TGTGCCAGCAGCTTAGAGGGGGCAGCCACAGATACGCAGTATTTT.

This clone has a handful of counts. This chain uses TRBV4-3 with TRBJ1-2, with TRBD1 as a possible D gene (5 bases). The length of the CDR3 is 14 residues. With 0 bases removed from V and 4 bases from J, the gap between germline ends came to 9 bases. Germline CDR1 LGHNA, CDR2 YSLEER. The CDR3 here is CASSQETGSYGYTF. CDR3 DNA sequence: TGCGCCAGCAGCCAAGAAACAGGATCCTATGGCTACACCTTC.

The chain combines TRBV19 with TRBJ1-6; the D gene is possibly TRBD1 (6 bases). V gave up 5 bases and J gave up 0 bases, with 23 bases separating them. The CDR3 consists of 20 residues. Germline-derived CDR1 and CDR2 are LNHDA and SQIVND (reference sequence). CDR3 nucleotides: TGTGCCAGTAGTTCGGGGGCCCGGACGGGGATGTACTCCTATAATTCACCCCTCCACTTT. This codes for CASSSGARTGMYSYNSPLHF.

The CDR3 coding sequence is TGTGCCAGCATGCGGGGATACGATAGCTCCTACGAGCAGTACTTC. Protein sequence: CASMRGYDSSYEQYF. This chain uses TRBV2 with TRBJ2-7, with D maybe TRBD2 (6 bases). Germline values: CDR1 SNHLY, CDR2 FYNNEI. Trimming shortened V by 7 bases and J by 0 bases, and 16 bases separated the two germline ends. This CDR3 comprises 15 residues. The whole variable domain, remainder taken from reference TRBV2 and TRBJ2-7, is EPEVTQTPSHQVTQMGQEVILRCVPISNHLYFYWYRQILGQKVEFLVSFYNNEISEKSEIFDDQFSVERPDGSNFTLKIRSTKLEDSAMYFCASMRGYDSSYEQYFGPGTRLTVT.

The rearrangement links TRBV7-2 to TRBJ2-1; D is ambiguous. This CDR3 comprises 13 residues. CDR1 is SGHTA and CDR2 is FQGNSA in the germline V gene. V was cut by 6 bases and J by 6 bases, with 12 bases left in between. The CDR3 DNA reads TGTGCCAGCAGTCTCCTGCTCCTCAATGAGCAGTTCTTC. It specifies CASSLLLLNEQFF.

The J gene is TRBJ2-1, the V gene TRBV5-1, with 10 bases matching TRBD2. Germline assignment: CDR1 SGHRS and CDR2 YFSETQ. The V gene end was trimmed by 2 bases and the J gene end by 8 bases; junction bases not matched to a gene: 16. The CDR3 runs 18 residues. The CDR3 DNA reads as TGCGCCAGCAGCTTAAGAGGGTCGCTAGCGGGAGTAGGGGATGAGCAGTTCTTC. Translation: CASSLRGSLAGVGDEQFF. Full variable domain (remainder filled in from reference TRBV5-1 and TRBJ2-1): KAGVTQTPRYLIKTRGQQVTLSCSPISGHRSVSWYQQTPGQGLQFLFEYFSETQRNKGNFPGRFSGRQFSNSRSEMNVSTLELGDSALYLCASSLRGSLAGVGDEQFFGPGTRLTVL.